This TCR beta chain was captured by sequencing in a study of shared clonotypes between healthy human individuals. This clone has a single count. This CDR3 is 16 amino acids long. Germline V gives CDR1 SGHTS, CDR2 YDEGEE. The V and J ends lost 3 bases and 1 base, in that order; junction bases with no gene match: 5. Assay: immunoSEQ multiplex PCR; the TCRdb copy retains only in-frame clones and omits some. The sample has millions of clones, approximately 90% seen once. Input material: naive CD4+ T cells sorted from blood. Specified subset: CD45RA+ positively selected. The clonotype was recovered from a man between 18 and 29 years old in good health. The gene calls are TRBV5-8 and TRBJ1-5; 9 bases are a match to TRBD1. The DNA for the CDR3 is TGTGCCAGCAGCTCGGGACAGGGCGAGAGCAATCAGCCCCAGCATTTT. Translated: CASSSGQGESNQPQHF. Drawing the rest from reference TRBV5-8 and TRBJ1-5, the complete variable domain is EAGVTQSPTHLIKTRGQQATLRCSPISGHTSVYWYQQALGLGLQFLLWYDEGEERNRGNFPPRFSGRQFPNYSSELNVNALELEDSALYLCASSSGQGESNQPQHFGDGTRLSIL.